The source of this TCR beta chain is a study of CD8 T cells in ankylosing spondylitis. Libraries for TCR beta were made by quantitative 5'-RACE with molecular barcodes. TCRdb used MiXCR to reprocess the 5' RACE reads, holding one entry per CDR3 protein. Of around 210,000 distinct CDR3 sequences listed, 8% to 10% are singletons. This CDR3 has 12 amino acids. The V and J ends lost 5 bases and 3 bases respectively, with 8 bases between them. Germline V gene lookup returns CDR1 GTSNPN and CDR2 SVGIG (reference sequence). This clonotype turned up a few times. What it binds is unknown. Study-level findings and limits: One TCR beta motif, made up of 7 or 8 highly homologous variants, appeared characteristic of ankylosing spondylitis blood. Those disease-linked clones were CD8+; they were also relatively rare in peripheral blood. Prior literature has documented some motif variants in synovial fluid and blood from reactive arthritis.

The sequencing input was blood, either unsorted or a sorted T cell fraction (not recorded which). This sequence joins TRBV30 and TRBJ1-5; D is unclear. The receptor comes from a female donor with ankylosing spondylitis or in good health (not recorded which). CDR3: CAWQNDNQPQHF. In nucleotides, the CDR3 is TGTGCCTGGCAGAATGACAATCAGCCCCAGCATTTT.